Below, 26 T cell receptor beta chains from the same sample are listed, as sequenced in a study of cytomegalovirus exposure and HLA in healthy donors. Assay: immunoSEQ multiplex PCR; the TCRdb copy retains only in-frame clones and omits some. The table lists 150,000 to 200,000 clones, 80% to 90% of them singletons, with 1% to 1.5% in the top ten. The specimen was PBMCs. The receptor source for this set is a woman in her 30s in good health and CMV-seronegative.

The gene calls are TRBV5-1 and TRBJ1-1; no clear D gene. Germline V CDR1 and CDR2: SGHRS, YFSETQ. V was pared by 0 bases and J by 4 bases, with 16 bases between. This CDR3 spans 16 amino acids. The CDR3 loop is CASSLGSGIDGTEAFF. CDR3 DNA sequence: TGCGCCAGCAGCTTGGGATCCGGGATCGATGGCACTGAAGCTTTCTTT.

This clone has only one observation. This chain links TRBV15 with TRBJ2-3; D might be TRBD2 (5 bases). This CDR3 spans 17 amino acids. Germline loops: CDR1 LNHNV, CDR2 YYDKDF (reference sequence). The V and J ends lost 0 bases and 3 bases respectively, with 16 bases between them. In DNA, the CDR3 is TGTGCCACCAGCAGAGATAGGGCTAGCCCGGGTACAGATACGCAGTATTTT. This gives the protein CATSRDRASPGTDTQYF.

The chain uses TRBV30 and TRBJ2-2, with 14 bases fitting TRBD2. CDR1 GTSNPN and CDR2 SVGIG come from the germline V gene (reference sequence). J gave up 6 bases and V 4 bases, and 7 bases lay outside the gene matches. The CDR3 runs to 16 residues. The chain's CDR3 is CAWIGPGLAGAGELFF. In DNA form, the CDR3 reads TGTGCCTGGATCGGACCGGGACTAGCGGGAGCCGGGGAGCTGTTTTTT.

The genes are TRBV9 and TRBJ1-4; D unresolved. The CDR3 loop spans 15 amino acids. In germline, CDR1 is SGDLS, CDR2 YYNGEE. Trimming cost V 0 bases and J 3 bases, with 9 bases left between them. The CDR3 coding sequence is TGTGCCAGCAGCGTAGCCGGGTTCTCTAATGAAAAACTGTTTTTT. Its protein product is CASSVAGFSNEKLFF.

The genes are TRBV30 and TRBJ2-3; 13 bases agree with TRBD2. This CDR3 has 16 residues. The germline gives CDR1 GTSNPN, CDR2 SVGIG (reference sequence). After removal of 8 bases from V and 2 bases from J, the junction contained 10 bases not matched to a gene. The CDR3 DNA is TGTGCCGCCACACACGGACTAGCGGGAGCCACAGATACGCAGTATTTT. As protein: CAATHGLAGATDTQYF.

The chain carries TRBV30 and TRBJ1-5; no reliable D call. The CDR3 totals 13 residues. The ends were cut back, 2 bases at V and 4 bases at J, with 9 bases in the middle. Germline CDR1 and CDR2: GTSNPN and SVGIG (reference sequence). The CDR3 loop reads CAWSLIPNQPQHF. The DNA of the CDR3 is TGTGCCTGGAGTCTAATACCTAATCAGCCCCAGCATTTT. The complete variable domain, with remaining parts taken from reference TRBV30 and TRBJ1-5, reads SQTIHQWPATLVQPVGSPLSLECTVEGTSNPNLYWYRQAAGRGLQLLFYSVGIGQISSEVPQNLSASRPQDRQFILSSKKLLLSDSGFYLCAWSLIPNQPQHFGDGTRLSIL.

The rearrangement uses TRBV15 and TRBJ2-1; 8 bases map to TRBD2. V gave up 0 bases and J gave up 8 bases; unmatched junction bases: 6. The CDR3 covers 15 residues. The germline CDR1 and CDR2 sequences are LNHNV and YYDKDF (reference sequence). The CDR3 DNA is TGTGCCACCAGCAGAGATTTGGGGACTAGGGATGAGCAGTTCTTC. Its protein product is CATSRDLGTRDEQFF.

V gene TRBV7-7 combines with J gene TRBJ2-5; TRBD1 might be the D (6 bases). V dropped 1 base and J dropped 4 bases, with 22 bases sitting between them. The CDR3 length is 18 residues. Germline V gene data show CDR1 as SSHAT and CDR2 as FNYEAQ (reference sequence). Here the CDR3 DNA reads TGTGCCAGCAGCTTAGGTCGGTTGGTGTCAGGGGTCCGAGAGACCCAGTACTTC. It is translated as CASSLGRLVSGVRETQYF.

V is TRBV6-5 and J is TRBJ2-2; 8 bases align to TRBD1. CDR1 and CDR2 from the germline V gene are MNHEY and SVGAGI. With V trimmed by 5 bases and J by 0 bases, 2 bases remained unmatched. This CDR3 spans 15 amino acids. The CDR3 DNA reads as TGTGCCAGCAGTCGACAGGGGTCGAACACCGGGGAGCTGTTTTTT. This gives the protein CASSRQGSNTGELFF.

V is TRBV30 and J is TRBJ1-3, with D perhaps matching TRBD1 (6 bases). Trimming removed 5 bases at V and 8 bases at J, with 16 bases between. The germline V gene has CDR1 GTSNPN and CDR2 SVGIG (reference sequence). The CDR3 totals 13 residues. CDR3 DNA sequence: TGTGCCTGGCTACCACCTCAGGGGCACACCATATATTTT. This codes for CAWLPPQGHTIYF.

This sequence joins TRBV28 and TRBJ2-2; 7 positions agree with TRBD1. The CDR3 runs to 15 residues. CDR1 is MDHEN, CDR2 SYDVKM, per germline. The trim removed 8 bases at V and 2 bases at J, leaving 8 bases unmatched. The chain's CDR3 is CASRDRKKNTGELFF. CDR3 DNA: TGTGCCAGCCGGGACAGAAAAAAAAACACCGGGGAGCTGTTTTTT.

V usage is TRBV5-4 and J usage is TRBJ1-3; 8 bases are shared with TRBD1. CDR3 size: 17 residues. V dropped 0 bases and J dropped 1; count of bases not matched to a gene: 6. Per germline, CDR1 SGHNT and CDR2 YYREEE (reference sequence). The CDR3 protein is CASSLGAGGASGNTIYF. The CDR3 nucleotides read TGTGCCAGCAGCTTGGGTGCAGGGGGCGCTTCTGGAAACACCATATATTTT.

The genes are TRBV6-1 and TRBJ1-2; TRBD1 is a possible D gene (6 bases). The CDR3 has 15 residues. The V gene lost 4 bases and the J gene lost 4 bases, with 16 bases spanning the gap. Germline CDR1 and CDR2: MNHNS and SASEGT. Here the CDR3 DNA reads TGTGCCAGCAGTGCCCACAGGGATCTTATCTATGGCTACACCTTC. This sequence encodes CASSAHRDLIYGYTF.

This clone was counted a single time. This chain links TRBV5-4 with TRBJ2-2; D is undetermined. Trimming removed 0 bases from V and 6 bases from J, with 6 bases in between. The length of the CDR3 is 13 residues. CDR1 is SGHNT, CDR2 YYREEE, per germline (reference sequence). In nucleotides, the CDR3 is TGTGCCAGCAGCTTGGCACGGTCCGGGGAGCTGTTTTTT. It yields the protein CASSLARSGELFF.

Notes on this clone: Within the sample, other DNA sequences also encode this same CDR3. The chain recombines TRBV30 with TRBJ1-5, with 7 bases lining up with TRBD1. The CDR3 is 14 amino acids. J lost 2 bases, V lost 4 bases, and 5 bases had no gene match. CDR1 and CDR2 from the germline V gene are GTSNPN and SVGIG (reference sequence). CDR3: CAWTPGQGNQPQHF. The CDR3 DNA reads TGTGCCTGGACCCCTGGACAGGGCAATCAGCCCCAGCATTTT. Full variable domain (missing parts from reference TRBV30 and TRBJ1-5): SQTIHQWPATLVQPVGSPLSLECTVEGTSNPNLYWYRQAAGRGLQLLFYSVGIGQISSEVPQNLSASRPQDRQFILSSKKLLLSDSGFYLCAWTPGQGNQPQHFGDGTRLSIL.

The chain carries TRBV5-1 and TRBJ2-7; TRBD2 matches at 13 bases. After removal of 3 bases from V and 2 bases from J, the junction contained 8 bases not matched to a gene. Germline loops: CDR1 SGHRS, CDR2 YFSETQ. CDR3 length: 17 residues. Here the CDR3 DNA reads TGCGCCAGCAGCTCCTCAGGACTAGCGGGAGCCACCTACGAGCAGTACTTC. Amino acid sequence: CASSSSGLAGATYEQYF.

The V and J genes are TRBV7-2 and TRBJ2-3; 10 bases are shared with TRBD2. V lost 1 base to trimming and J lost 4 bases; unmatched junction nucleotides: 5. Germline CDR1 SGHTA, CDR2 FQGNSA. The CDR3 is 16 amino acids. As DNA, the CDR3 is TGTGCCAGCAGCTTAGGTCTAGCGGGAGACGCAGATACGCAGTATTTT. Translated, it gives CASSLGLAGDADTQYF. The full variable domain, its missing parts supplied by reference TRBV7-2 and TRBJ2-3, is GAGVSQSPSNKVTEKGKDVELRCDPISGHTALYWYRQSLGQGLEFLIYFQGNSAPDKSGLPSDRFSAERTGGSVSTLTIQRTQQEDSAVYLCASSLGLAGDADTQYFGPGTRLTVL.

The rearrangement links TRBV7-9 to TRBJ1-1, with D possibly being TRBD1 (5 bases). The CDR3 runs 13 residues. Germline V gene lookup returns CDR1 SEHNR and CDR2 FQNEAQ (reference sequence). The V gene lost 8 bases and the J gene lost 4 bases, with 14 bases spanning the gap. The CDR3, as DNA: TGTGCCAGCTTAGAGGCAGGGTTCACTGAAGCTTTCTTT. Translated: CASLEAGFTEAFF.

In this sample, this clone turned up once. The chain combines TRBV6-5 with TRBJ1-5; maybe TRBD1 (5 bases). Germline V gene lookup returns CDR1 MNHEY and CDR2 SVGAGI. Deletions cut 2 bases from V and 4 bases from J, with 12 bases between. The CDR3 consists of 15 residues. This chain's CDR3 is CASSYDDGGNQPQHF. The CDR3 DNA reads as TGTGCCAGCAGTTACGACGATGGGGGGAATCAGCCCCAGCATTTT.

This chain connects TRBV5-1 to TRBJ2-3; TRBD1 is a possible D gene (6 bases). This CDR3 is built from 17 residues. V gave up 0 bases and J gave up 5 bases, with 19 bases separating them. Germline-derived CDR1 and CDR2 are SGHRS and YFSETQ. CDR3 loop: CASSLVPGAQPGDTQYF. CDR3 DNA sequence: TGCGCCAGCAGCTTGGTCCCAGGGGCCCAGCCAGGAGATACGCAGTATTTT.

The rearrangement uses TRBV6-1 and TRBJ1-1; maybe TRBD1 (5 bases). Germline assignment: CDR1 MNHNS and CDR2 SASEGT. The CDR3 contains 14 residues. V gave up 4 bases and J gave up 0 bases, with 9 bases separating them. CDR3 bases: TGTGCCAGCAGTGTTGACAGATTGAACACTGAAGCTTTCTTT. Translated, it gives CASSVDRLNTEAFF.

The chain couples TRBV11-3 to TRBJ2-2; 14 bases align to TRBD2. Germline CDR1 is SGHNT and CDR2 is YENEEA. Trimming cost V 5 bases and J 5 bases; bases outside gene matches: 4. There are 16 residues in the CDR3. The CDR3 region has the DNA TGTGCCAGCAGCCCACGGACTAGCGGGGGGACCGGGGAGCTGTTTTTT. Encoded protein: CASSPRTSGGTGELFF.

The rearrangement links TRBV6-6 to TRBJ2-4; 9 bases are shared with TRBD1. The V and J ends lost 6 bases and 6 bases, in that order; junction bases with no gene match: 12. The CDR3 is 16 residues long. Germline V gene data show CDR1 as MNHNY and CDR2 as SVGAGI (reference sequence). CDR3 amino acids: CASSQPETGGRNIQYF. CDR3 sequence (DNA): TGTGCCAGCAGCCAGCCCGAGACAGGGGGGAGAAACATTCAGTACTTC.

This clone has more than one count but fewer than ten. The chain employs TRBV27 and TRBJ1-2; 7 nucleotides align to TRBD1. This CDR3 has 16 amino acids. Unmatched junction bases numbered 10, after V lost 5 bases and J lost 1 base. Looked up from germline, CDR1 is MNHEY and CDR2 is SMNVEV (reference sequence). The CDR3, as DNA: TGTGCCAGCAGTCAACGACAGGGAAGGGTTAACTATGGCTACACCTTC. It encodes CASSQRQGRVNYGYTF.

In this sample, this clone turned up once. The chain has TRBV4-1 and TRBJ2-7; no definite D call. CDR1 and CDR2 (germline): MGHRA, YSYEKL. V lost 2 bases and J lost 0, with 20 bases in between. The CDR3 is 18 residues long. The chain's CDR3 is CASSQFRGPEPFSYEQYF. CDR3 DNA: TGCGCCAGCAGCCAATTTCGCGGCCCAGAACCTTTCTCCTACGAGCAGTACTTC.

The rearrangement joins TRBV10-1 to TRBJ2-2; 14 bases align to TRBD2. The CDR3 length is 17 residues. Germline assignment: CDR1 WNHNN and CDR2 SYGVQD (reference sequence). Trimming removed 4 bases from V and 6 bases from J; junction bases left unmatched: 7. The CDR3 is CASSGGTSGSFSGELFF. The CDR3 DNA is TGCGCCAGCAGTGGAGGGACTAGCGGGAGTTTTTCCGGGGAGCTGTTTTTT.